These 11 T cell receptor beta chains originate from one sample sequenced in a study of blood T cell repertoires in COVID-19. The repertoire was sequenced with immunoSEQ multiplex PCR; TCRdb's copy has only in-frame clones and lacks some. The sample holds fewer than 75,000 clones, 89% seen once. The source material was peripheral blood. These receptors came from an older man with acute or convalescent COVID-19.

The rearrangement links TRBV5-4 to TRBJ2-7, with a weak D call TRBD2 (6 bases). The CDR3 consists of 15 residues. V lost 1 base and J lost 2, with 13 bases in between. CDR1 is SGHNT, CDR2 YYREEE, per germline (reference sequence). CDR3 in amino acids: CASSLSPSVTYEQYF. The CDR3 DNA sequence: TGTGCCAGCAGCTTGAGCCCTAGCGTTACCTACGAGCAGTACTTC.

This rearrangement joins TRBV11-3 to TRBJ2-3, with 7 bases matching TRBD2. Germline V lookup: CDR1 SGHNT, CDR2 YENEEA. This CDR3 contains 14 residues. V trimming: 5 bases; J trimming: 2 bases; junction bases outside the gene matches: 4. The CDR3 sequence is CASSLSGPTDTQYF. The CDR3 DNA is TGTGCCAGCAGCCTTAGCGGGCCCACAGATACGCAGTATTTT.

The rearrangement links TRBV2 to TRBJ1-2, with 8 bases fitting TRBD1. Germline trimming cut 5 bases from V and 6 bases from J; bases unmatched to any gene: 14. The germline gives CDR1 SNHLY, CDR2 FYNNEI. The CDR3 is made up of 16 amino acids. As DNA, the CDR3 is TGTGCCAGCAGTAACAGAGTGGGGACAGGAAAAAATGGCTACACCTTC. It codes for CASSNRVGTGKNGYTF.

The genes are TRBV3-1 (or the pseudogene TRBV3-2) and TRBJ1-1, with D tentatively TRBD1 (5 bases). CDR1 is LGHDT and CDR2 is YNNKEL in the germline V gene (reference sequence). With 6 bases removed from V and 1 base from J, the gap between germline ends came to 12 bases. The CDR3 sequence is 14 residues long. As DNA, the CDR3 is TGTGCCAGCAGTTGGGGACTGAAGAACACTGAAGCTTTCTTT. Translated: CASSWGLKNTEAFF.

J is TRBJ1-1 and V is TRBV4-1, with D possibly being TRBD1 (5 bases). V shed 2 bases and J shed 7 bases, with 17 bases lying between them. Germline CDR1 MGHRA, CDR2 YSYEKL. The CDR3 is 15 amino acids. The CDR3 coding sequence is TGCGCCAGCAGCCAACCAGCGCGGGGGGTTGGTGAAGCTTTCTTT. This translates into CASSQPARGVGEAFF.

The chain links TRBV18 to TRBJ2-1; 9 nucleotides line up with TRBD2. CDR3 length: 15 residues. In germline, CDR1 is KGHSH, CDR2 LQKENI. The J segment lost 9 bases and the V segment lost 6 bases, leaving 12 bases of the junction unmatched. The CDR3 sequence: CASSTGLAGKVEQFF. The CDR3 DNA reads TGTGCCAGCTCCACCGGGCTAGCGGGGAAGGTTGAGCAGTTCTTC.

The CDR3, as DNA: TGTGCCAGCAGCACGAAGACAGGGGGAATCTACGGCTACACCTTC. Protein: CASSTKTGGIYGYTF. The chain combines TRBV7-2 with TRBJ1-2; 9 bases are a match to TRBD1. Germline CDR1 is SGHTA and CDR2 is FQGNSA. V gave up 5 bases and J gave up 8 bases; unmatched junction bases: 12. The CDR3 covers 15 residues.

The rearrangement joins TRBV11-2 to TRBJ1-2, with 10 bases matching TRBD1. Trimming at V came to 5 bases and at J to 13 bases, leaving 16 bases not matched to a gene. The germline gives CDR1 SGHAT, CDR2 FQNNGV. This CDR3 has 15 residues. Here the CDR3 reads CASSPRQGASLTGTF. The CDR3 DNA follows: TGTGCCAGCAGCCCACGACAGGGGGCATCCCTGACGGGCACCTTC.

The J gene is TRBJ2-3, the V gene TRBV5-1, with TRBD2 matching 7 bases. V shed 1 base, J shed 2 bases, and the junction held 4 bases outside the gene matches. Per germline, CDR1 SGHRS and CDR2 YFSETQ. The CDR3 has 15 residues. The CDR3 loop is CASSLPSGNTDTQYF. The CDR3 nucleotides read TGCGCCAGCAGCTTGCCTAGCGGCAACACAGATACGCAGTATTTT. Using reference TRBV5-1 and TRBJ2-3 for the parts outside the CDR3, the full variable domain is KAGVTQTPRYLIKTRGQQVTLSCSPISGHRSVSWYQQTPGQGLQFLFEYFSETQRNKGNFPGRFSGRQFSNSRSEMNVSTLELGDSALYLCASSLPSGNTDTQYFGPGTRLTVL.

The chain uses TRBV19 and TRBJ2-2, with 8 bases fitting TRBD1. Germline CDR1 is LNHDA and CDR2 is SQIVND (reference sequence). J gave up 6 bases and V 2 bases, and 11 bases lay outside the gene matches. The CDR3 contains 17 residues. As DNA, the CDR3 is TGTGCCAGTAGTATAATGATGGCAGGGGGCGGTTCCGGGGAGCTGTTTTTT. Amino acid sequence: CASSIMMAGGGSGELFF.

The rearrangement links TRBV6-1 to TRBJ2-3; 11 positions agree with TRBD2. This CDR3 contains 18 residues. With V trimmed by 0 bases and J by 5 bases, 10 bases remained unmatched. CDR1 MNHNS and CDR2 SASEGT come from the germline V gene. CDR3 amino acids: CASSEAVRASGRIDTQYF. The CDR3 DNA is TGTGCCAGCAGTGAAGCGGTGAGGGCTAGCGGGAGGATAGATACGCAGTATTTT.